The present T cell receptor beta chain was sequenced within a study of OX40 agonist ivuxolimab in advanced cancers. Overall study: Ivuxolimab is a fully human IgG2 antibody that activates OX40 (CD134). Cohort: 82.7% men, mean age approximately 60, aged about 23 to 79. Three individuals attained partial responses, comprising one hepatocellular carcinoma case and two cutaneous melanoma cases. General study results and limits: The study found among the lowest clonal expansion in partial responders at 0.1-3.0 mg/kg.

Clones were read by immunoSEQ multiplex PCR, and TCRdb kept only the in-frame ones, dropping some. The table shows 70,000 to 85,000 clones, with 90% occurring only once. Comments on this clone: Its antigen is not known. Other nucleotide sequences in the sample specify the same CDR3.

The CDR3 covers 14 residues. The germline CDR1 and CDR2 sequences are SGHRS and YFSETQ. Trimming took 0 bases from V and 6 from J, leaving 10 bases between them. The clonotype comes from an adult with an advanced solid tumor such as melanoma, head and neck, liver or kidney cancer. The chain has TRBV5-1 and TRBJ1-5; no clear D gene. Material: CD4+ or CD8+ T cells sorted from blood, obtained in a trial of the OX40 agonist ivuxolimab. CDR3 loop: CASSLGSGGQPQHF. In nucleotides, the CDR3 is TGCGCCAGCAGCTTGGGCTCGGGAGGTCAGCCCCAGCATTTT.